Each of the 8 T cell receptor beta chains below was sequenced from the same sample in a study of blood T cell repertoires in COVID-19. Clones were sequenced by immunoSEQ multiplex PCR, and TCRdb holds only the in-frame ones, with some missing. The sample holds around 180,000 clones, about four fifths seen once. The sequencing input was peripheral blood. Receptors were obtained from a man between 65 and 80 years old with active or convalescent COVID-19.

The V gene is TRBV10-3, the J gene TRBJ1-1, with a tentative D call TRBD1 (6 bases). CDR1 and CDR2 (germline): ENHRY, SYGVKD. Trimming left V 6 bases short and J 6 bases short, with 14 bases between. The CDR3 has 13 amino acids. The CDR3 nucleotides are TGTGCCATCAGGCCAGGGGTGACTCCTGAAGCTTTCTTT. Translation: CAIRPGVTPEAFF.

The rearrangement links TRBV6-6 to TRBJ1-5; no definite D call. The CDR3 runs 11 residues. Per germline, CDR1 MNHNY and CDR2 SVGAGI (reference sequence). V gave up 5 bases and J gave up 5 bases, with 4 bases separating them. DNA for the CDR3: TGTGCCAGCAGTAGAGATCAGCCCCAGCATTTT. As protein: CASSRDQPQHF.

This rearrangement joins TRBV3-1 (or the pseudogene TRBV3-2) to TRBJ1-2; TRBD1 matches 9 bases. Germline values: CDR1 LGHDT, CDR2 YNNKEL (reference sequence). The V and J ends lost 3 bases and 5 bases, in that order; junction bases with no gene match: 22. The CDR3 runs to 20 residues. CDR3 nucleotide sequence: TGTGCCAGCAGCCAGTTCTCCTCCACAGGGGGCACCGCCCGTGGGTATGGCTACACCTTC. It is translated as CASSQFSSTGGTARGYGYTF.

This clone turned up a few times. The chain is built from TRBV10-3 and TRBJ1-6; D is possibly TRBD1 (6 bases). Germline CDR1 and CDR2: ENHRY and SYGVKD. The CDR3 contains 14 residues. Trimming cost V 10 bases and J 10 bases, with 20 bases left between them. The CDR3 region has the DNA TGTGCCACCGCCTCGGTGGACAGTGGGTCACCCCTCCACTTT. This translates into CATASVDSGSPLHF.

The CDR3 spells CASSQSSGRGLTGELFF. The CDR3 DNA follows: TGCGCCAGCAGTCAATCCTCCGGGAGGGGGCTGACCGGGGAGCTGTTTTTT. V is TRBV23-1 and J is TRBJ2-2; tentative D call: TRBD2 (8 bases). TRBV23-1 qualifies as an ORF whose function is uncertain. The V end lost 0 bases, the J end lost 5 bases, and 16 bases lay between the germline ends. The CDR3 contains 17 residues.

This clone was detected only once. The gene calls are TRBV7-9 and TRBJ1-2; the D is unclear. Germline V CDR1 and CDR2: SEHNR, FQNEAQ (reference sequence). Trimming took off 1 base at V and 4 bases at J, with 10 bases between the two ends. This CDR3 has 14 residues. This chain's CDR3 is CASSLDSVGYGYTF. The CDR3 coding sequence is TGTGCCAGCAGCTTAGATTCGGTTGGCTATGGCTACACCTTC.

This clone occurred many times. The genes are TRBV6-4 and TRBJ2-3; TRBD1 matches 11 bases. Trimming cost V 3 bases and J 4 bases; bases outside gene matches: 0. CDR3 length: 14 amino acids. From germline, CDR1 is MRHNA and CDR2 SNTAGT. The CDR3 spells CASSEGQGADTQYF. In DNA, the CDR3 is TGTGCCAGCAGTGAGGGACAGGGGGCAGATACGCAGTATTTT.

The V gene is TRBV5-6, the J gene TRBJ2-3; 7 bases match TRBD2. J lost 4 bases, V lost 0 bases, and 2 bases had no gene match. This CDR3 region has 14 residues. Germline values: CDR1 SGHDT, CDR2 YYEEEE. The CDR3 DNA reads TGTGCCAGCAGCTTGGGACTAGCCTCAGATACGCAGTATTTT. This translates into CASSLGLASDTQYF.